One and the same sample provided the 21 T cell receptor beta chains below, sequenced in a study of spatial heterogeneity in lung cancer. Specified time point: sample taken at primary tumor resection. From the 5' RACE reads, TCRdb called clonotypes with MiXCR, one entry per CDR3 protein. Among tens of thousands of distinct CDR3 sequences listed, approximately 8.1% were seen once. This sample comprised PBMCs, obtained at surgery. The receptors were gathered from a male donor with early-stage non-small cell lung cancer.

DNA for the CDR3: TGTGCCAGCAGCGTAGGACCCCCCGGAGGCACAGATACGCAGTATTTT. Translating gives CASSVGPPGGTDTQYF. V and J are TRBV6-4 and TRBJ2-3, with D unresolved. V was cut by 6 bases and J by 1 base, with 17 bases left in between. Germline V lookup: CDR1 MRHNA, CDR2 SNTAGT. The CDR3 length is 16 residues.

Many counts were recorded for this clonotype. The chain's CDR3 is CASSLAQPQETQYF. As DNA, the CDR3 is TGCGCCAGCAGCTTGGCACAGCCTCAAGAGACCCAGTACTTC. The rearrangement links TRBV5-1 to TRBJ2-5; D call uncertain. The CDR3 has 14 amino acids. Looked up from germline, CDR1 is SGHRS and CDR2 is YFSETQ. V gave up 0 bases and J gave up 2 bases, with 8 bases separating them. Combining the CDR3 with reference TRBV5-1 and TRBJ2-5 gives the whole variable domain KAGVTQTPRYLIKTRGQQVTLSCSPISGHRSVSWYQQTPGQGLQFLFEYFSETQRNKGNFPGRFSGRQFSNSRSEMNVSTLELGDSALYLCASSLAQPQETQYFGPGTRLLVL.

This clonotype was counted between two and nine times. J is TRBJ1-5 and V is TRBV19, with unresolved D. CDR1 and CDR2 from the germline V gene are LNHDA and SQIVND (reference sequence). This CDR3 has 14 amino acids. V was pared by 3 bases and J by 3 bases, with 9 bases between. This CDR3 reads CASSILDSNQPQHF. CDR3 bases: TGTGCCAGTAGTATCCTTGACTCCAATCAGCCCCAGCATTTT.

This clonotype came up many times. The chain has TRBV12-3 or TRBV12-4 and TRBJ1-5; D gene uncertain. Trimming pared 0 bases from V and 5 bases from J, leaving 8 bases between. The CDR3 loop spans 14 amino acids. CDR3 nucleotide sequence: TGTGCCAGCAGTTTAGCGGGCTTATATCAGCCCCAGCATTTT. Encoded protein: CASSLAGLYQPQHF.

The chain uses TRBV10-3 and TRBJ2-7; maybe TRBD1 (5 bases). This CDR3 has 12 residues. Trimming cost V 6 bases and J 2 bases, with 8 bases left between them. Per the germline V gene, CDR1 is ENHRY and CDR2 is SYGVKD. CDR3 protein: CAIRTVTYEQYF. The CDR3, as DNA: TGTGCCATCAGGACAGTAACCTACGAGCAGTACTTC.

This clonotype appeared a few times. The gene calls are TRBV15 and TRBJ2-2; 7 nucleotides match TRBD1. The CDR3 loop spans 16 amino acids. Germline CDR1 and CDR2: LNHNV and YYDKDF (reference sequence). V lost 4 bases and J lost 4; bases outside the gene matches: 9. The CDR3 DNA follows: TGTGCCACCAGCAAACCGGGACAGTCGCTCACCGGGGAGCTGTTTTTT. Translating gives CATSKPGQSLTGELFF.

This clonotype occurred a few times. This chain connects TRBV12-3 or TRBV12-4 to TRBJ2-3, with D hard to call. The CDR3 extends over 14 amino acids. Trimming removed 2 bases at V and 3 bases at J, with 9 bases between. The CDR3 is CASSLTGETDTQYF. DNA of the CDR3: TGTGCCAGCAGTTTAACCGGAGAGACAGATACGCAGTATTTT.

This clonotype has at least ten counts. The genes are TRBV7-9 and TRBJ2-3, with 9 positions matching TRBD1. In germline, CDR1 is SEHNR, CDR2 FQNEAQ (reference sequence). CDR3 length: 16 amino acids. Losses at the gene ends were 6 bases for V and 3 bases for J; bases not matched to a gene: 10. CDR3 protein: CASRPPRTGVTDTQYF. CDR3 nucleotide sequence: TGTGCCAGCAGACCCCCCCGGACAGGGGTGACAGATACGCAGTATTTT.

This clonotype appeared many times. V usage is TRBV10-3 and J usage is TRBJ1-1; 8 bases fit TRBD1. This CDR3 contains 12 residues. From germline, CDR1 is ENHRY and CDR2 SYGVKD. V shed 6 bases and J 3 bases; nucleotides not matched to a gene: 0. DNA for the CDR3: TGTGCCATCAGGGACAGGGACACTGAAGCTTTCTTT. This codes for CAIRDRDTEAFF.

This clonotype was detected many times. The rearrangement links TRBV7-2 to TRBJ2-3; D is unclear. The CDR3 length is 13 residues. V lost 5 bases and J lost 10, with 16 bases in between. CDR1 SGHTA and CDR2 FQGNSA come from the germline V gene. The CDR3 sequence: CASSPAGPSSQYF. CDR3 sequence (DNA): TGTGCCAGCAGCCCTGCCGGGCCGAGTTCGCAGTATTTT.

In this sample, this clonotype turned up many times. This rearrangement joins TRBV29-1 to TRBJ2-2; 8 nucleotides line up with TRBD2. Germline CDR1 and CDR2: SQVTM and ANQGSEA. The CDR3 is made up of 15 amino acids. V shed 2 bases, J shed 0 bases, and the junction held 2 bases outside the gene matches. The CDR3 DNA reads TGCAGCGTTGAATTAGCGGGATCGAACACCGGGGAGCTGTTTTTT. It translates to CSVELAGSNTGELFF.

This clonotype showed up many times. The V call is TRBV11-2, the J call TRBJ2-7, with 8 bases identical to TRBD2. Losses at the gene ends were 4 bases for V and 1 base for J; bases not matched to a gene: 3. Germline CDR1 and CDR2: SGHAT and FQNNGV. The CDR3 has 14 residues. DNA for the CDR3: TGTGCCAGCAGCTGGGCTAGCGGGTCCTACGAGCAGTACTTC. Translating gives CASSWASGSYEQYF.

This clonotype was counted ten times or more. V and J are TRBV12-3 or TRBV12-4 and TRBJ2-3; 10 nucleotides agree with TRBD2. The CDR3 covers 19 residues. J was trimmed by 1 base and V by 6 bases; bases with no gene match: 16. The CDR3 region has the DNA TGTGCCAGCAGCCCCCAATCGAGCGGGAGGGCGAGGGGCACAGATACGCAGTATTTT. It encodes CASSPQSSGRARGTDTQYF.

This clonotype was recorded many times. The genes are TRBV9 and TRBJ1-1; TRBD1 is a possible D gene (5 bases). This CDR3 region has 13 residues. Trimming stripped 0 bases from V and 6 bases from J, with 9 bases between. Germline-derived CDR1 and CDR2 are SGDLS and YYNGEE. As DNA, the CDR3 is TGTGCCAGCAGCGTAGGAGGGGATGCTGAAGCTTTCTTT. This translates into CASSVGGDAEAFF.

The CDR3 bases are TGCAGTGCTAATGTTCCCACAGATACGCAGTATTTT. This gives the protein CSANVPTDTQYF. The gene calls are TRBV20-1 and TRBJ2-3; no reliable D call. CDR1 and CDR2 from the germline V gene are DFQATT and SNEGSKA (reference sequence). There are 12 residues in the CDR3. Trimming shortened V by 4 bases and J by 2 bases, and 7 bases separated the two germline ends.

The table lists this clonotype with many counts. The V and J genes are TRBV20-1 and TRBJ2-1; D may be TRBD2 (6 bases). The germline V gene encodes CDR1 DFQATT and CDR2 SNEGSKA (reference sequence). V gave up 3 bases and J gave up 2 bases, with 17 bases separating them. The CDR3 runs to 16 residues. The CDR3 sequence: CSASPRGGATYNEQFF. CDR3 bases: TGCAGTGCTAGCCCGCGGGGCGGAGCTACCTACAATGAGCAGTTCTTC.

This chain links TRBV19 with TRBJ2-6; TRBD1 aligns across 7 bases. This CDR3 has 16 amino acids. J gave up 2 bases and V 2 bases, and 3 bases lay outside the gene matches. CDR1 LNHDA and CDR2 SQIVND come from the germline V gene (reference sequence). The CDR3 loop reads CASSIIRGTGANVLTF. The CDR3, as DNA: TGTGCCAGTAGTATAATCAGGGGGACTGGGGCCAACGTCCTGACTTTC.

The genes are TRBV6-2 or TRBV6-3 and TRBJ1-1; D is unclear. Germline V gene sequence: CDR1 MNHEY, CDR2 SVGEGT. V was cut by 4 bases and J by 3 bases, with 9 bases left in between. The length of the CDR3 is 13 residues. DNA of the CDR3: TGTGCCAGCAGTTCGCGACCCCACACTGAAGCTTTCTTT. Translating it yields CASSSRPHTEAFF.

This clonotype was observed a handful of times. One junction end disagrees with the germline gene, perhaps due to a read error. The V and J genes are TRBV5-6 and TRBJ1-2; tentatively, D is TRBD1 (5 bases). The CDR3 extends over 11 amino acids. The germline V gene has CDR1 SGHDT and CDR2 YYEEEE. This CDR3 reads CASSWSSDTAF. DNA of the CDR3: TGTGCCAGCAGCTGGAGTTCGGACACTGCCTTC.

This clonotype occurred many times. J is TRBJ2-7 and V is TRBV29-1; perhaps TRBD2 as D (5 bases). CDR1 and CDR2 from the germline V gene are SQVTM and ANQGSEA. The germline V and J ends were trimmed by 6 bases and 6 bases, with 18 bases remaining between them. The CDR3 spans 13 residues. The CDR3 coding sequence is TGCAGCGTCGGAGGCAGTTTCTATCTCGAGCAGTACTTC. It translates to CSVGGSFYLEQYF.

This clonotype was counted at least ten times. CDR3 bases: TGTGCCAGCAGCCCGCTCCGGGACAGAGGCACTGAAGCTTTCTTT. The encoded protein is CASSPLRDRGTEAFF. The rearrangement uses TRBV7-2 and TRBJ1-1, with 7 bases matching TRBD1. This CDR3 contains 15 residues. CDR1 is SGHTA, CDR2 FQGNSA, per germline. V was pared by 5 bases and J by 4 bases, with 10 bases of the junction left unmatched.